Each of the 9 T cell receptor beta chains below was sequenced from the same sample in a study of T cells in Graves' hyperthyroidism and ophthalmopathy. TCR beta CDR3 regions were amplified from RNA transcripts. The HTBI primer set served for first-round RT-PCR of the TCR CDR3. Via MiXCR, TCRdb re-called the multiplex PCR reads, giving one row per CDR3 protein. The table lists about 720,000 distinct CDR3 sequences, roughly 15% of them singletons. The sequenced sample consisted of blood. Receptors originate from a man between 18 and 29 years old with Graves' hyperthyroidism.

This clonotype occurred many times. The rearrangement joins TRBV6-1 to TRBJ1-5; D might be TRBD1 (5 bases). There are 14 residues in the CDR3. Germline-derived CDR1 and CDR2 are MNHNS and SASEGT. Trimming stripped 1 base from V and 6 bases from J, with 10 bases between. Here the CDR3 reads CASSEVKGTQPQHF. The CDR3 DNA reads as TGTGCCAGCAGTGAAGTTAAAGGGACTCAGCCCCAGCATTTT.

The sample holds a few counts of this clonotype. V usage is TRBV3-1 and J usage is TRBJ1-3; perhaps TRBD1 as D (5 bases). Germline-derived CDR1 and CDR2 are LGHDT and YNNKEL (reference sequence). CDR3 size: 15 residues. V lost 4 bases, J lost 0 bases, and 10 bases lay in between. In DNA form, the CDR3 reads TGTGCCAGCAGCCGGGAGGGGAGCTCTGGAAACACCATATATTTT. This encodes CASSREGSSGNTIYF.

This clonotype was seen more than once but under ten times. The chain is built from TRBV2 and TRBJ1-5, with D possibly being TRBD1 (6 bases). With 2 bases removed from V and 3 bases from J, the gap between germline ends came to 14 bases. CDR3 length: 16 residues. CDR1 is SNHLY, CDR2 FYNNEI, per germline. For the CDR3, the DNA is TGTGCCAGCAGTGAAATCGGGGGGGCGGTCAATCAGCCCCAGCATTTT. This translates into CASSEIGGAVNQPQHF.

This sequence joins TRBV19 and TRBJ1-1, with a weak D call TRBD1 (5 bases). CDR3 length: 12 amino acids. Trimming left V 3 bases short and J 4 bases short, with 6 bases between. CDR1 and CDR2 (germline): LNHDA, SQIVND (reference sequence). The CDR3 loop is CASSIQGTEAFF. The CDR3 DNA reads TGTGCCAGTAGTATCCAGGGCACTGAAGCTTTCTTT.

This clonotype was seen at least ten times. This chain uses TRBV5-1 with TRBJ2-1; the match to TRBD2 covers 7 bases. CDR3 length: 15 amino acids. Germline V lookup: CDR1 SGHRS, CDR2 YFSETQ. Trimming removed 2 bases from V and 4 bases from J; junction bases left unmatched: 6. CDR3 nucleotide sequence: TGCGCCAGCAGCTTTATGGGAGGGGATTACAATGAGCAGTTCTTC. Residues: CASSFMGGDYNEQFF.

In its sample, this clonotype was seen a few times. The chain has TRBV5-4 and TRBJ2-7; 8 nucleotides align to TRBD2. Germline V gene sequence: CDR1 SGHNT, CDR2 YYREEE (reference sequence). The CDR3 totals 15 residues. V was pared by 3 bases and J by 6 bases, with 11 bases of the junction left unmatched. Here the CDR3 DNA reads TGTGCCAGCAGCTCCGCGATCACCGGGAGGGCCGAGCAGTACTTC. Translating it yields CASSSAITGRAEQYF.

The chain couples TRBV19 to TRBJ2-2, with D maybe TRBD2 (6 bases). Deletions cut 8 bases from V and 8 bases from J, with 18 bases between. CDR1 is LNHDA and CDR2 is SQIVND in the germline V gene (reference sequence). This CDR3 comprises 14 residues. The CDR3 loop is CASGVPGAVGELFF. In DNA, the CDR3 is TGTGCCAGTGGGGTTCCGGGAGCCGTGGGGGAGCTGTTTTTT. The full variable domain, with the rest looked up from reference TRBV19 and TRBJ2-2, is DGGITQSPKYLFRKEGQNVTLSCEQNLNHDAMYWYRQDPGQGLRLIYYSQIVNDFQKGDIAEGYSVSREKKESFPLTVTSAQKNPTAFYLCASGVPGAVGELFFGEGSRLTVL.

This clonotype was counted at least ten times. This chain uses TRBV2 with TRBJ2-5, with D possibly being TRBD2 (5 bases). V gave up 6 bases and J gave up 5 bases, with 16 bases separating them. This CDR3 comprises 14 residues. The germline gives CDR1 SNHLY, CDR2 FYNNEI. The CDR3 region has the DNA TGTGCCAGCAGGGCCGACCTGGGCGGGGAGACCCAGTACTTC. This sequence encodes CASRADLGGETQYF.

This clonotype has a count of ten or more. The rearrangement joins TRBV20-1 to TRBJ1-3, with 9 nucleotides matching TRBD1. Trimming cost V 5 bases and J 0 bases; bases outside gene matches: 14. Germline values: CDR1 DFQATT, CDR2 SNEGSKA (reference sequence). This CDR3 region has 18 residues. In nucleotides, the CDR3 is TGCAGTGCTCCCCATGGACAGGGGCCGCGCCACTCTGGAAACACCATATATTTT. It yields the protein CSAPHGQGPRHSGNTIYF.